Shown below are 25 T cell receptor beta chains from a single sample sequenced in a study of sequential checkpoint blockade in melanoma. The treatment was: randomized to nivolumab then ipilimumab (arm A) or the reverse (arm B). Repertoires were generated with immunoSEQ multiplex PCR, while TCRdb's copy carries only in-frame clones and drops some. Among 35,000 to 40,000 clones listed, roughly 88% were seen once. The source material was CD8+ T cells sorted from blood (inferred from file names), sampled from a patient given nivolumab and ipilimumab in sequence. These TCRs come from a human donor with melanoma.

The V gene is TRBV5-4, the J gene TRBJ2-7; 12 nucleotides match TRBD2. This CDR3 comprises 15 residues. Germline trimming cut 0 bases from V and 3 bases from J; bases unmatched to any gene: 1. CDR1 is SGHNT and CDR2 is YYREEE in the germline V gene (reference sequence). CDR3 residues: CASSLGLAGDYEQYF. The CDR3 nucleotides are TGTGCCAGCAGCTTGGGACTAGCGGGAGACTACGAGCAGTACTTC. Full variable domain (rest looked up from reference TRBV5-4 and TRBJ2-7): ETGVTQSPTHLIKTRGQQVTLRCSSQSGHNTVSWYQQALGQGPQFIFQYYREEENGRGNFPPRFSGLQFPNYSSELNVNALELDDSALYLCASSLGLAGDYEQYFGPGTRLTVT.

The chain employs TRBV5-1 and TRBJ1-5, with D unresolved. There are 14 residues in the CDR3. V gave up 1 base and J gave up 6 bases, with 11 bases separating them. CDR1 SGHRS and CDR2 YFSETQ come from the germline V gene. CDR3 in DNA: TGCGCCAGCAGCTTGCTGGGAGTAGGTCAGCCCCAGCATTTT. Its translation is CASSLLGVGQPQHF.

The V gene is TRBV28, the J gene TRBJ2-1; TRBD2 agrees at 8 bases. Germline CDR1 MDHEN, CDR2 SYDVKM. This CDR3 has 13 residues. With V trimmed by 6 bases and J by 6 bases, 4 bases remained unmatched. The chain's CDR3 is CASRPGLGNEQFF. CDR3 sequence (DNA): TGTGCCAGCAGGCCGGGACTAGGCAATGAGCAGTTCTTC.

This clone was seen a handful of times. The chain uses TRBV6-5 and TRBJ2-1; 7 nucleotides line up with TRBD2. The CDR3 totals 15 residues. After removal of 6 bases from V and 4 bases from J, the junction contained 9 bases not matched to a gene. CDR1 and CDR2 (germline): MNHEY, SVGAGI. In DNA, the CDR3 is TGTGCCAGCAGACCCGGACTAGTGGTATACAATGAGCAGTTCTTC. Protein product: CASRPGLVVYNEQFF.

The chain has TRBV4-1 and TRBJ2-1; 10 positions agree with TRBD2. CDR1 is MGHRA, CDR2 YSYEKL, per germline. The length of the CDR3 is 15 residues. The V gene end was trimmed by 8 bases and the J gene end by 7 bases; junction bases not matched to a gene: 11. CDR3 in DNA: TGCGCCAGCTCCGCCCGGGCTAGCGGGGGAAATGAGCAGTTCTTC. It is translated as CASSARASGGNEQFF.

This clone was counted between two and nine times. The genes are TRBV7-9 and TRBJ1-1; 7 bases align to TRBD1. With 2 bases clipped from V and 3 bases from J, the junction kept 6 bases outside the gene matches. The CDR3 runs 15 residues. Germline CDR1 and CDR2: SEHNR and FQNEAQ (reference sequence). CDR3 sequence: CASSLSQGDYTEAFF. CDR3 DNA sequence: TGTGCCAGCAGCTTAAGTCAGGGGGATTACACTGAAGCTTTCTTT.

This sequence joins TRBV7-3 and TRBJ2-7; 9 nucleotides agree with TRBD1. Germline assignment: CDR1 SGHTA and CDR2 FQGTGA. The CDR3 is 13 residues long. Losses at the gene ends were 8 bases for V and 6 bases for J; bases not matched to a gene: 8. CDR3 DNA sequence: TGTGCCAGCGGCCCCGGGACAGGGACCGAGCAGTACTTC. Protein: CASGPGTGTEQYF. Complete variable domain (other parts from reference TRBV7-3 and TRBJ2-7): GAGVSQTPSNKVTEKGKYVELRCDPISGHTALYWYRQSLGQGPEFLIYFQGTGAADDSGLPNDRFFAVRPEGSVSTLKIQRTERGDSAVYLCASGPGTGTEQYFGPGTRLTVT.

This sequence joins TRBV4-1 and TRBJ1-5; no clear D. CDR1 and CDR2 from the germline V gene are MGHRA and YSYEKL. The V end was cut by 0 bases, the J end by 7 bases, with 7 bases between. The CDR3 has 13 amino acids. The CDR3: CASSQDGDQPQHF. CDR3 nucleotides: TGCGCCAGCAGCCAAGATGGAGACCAGCCCCAGCATTTT.

CDR3 sequence: CASSLDTGGRAYEQYF. In nucleotides, the CDR3 is TGTGCCAGCAGCTTGGACACAGGGGGAAGAGCCTACGAGCAGTACTTC. The rearrangement links TRBV7-9 to TRBJ2-7, with TRBD1 identical over 8 bases. Germline CDR1 SEHNR, CDR2 FQNEAQ (reference sequence). V gave up 3 bases and J gave up 2 bases; unmatched junction bases: 9. The length of the CDR3 is 16 residues.

V is TRBV9 and J is TRBJ1-1; 7 bases are a match to TRBD1. V trimming: 0 bases; J trimming: 2 bases; junction bases outside the gene matches: 10. CDR1 is SGDLS and CDR2 is YYNGEE in the germline V gene. The CDR3 is 17 residues long. The CDR3 DNA is TGTGCCAGCAGCGTAGGTGGGACAGTTAGGGGTAACACTGAAGCTTTCTTT. Protein sequence: CASSVGGTVRGNTEAFF.

The chain has TRBV4-1 and TRBJ1-1; D is possibly TRBD1 (6 bases). The CDR3 is made up of 14 amino acids. CDR1 MGHRA and CDR2 YSYEKL come from the germline V gene. Trimming took 5 bases from V and 4 from J, leaving 14 bases between them. The CDR3 region is CASSEGQGTTEAFF. The CDR3 DNA sequence: TGCGCCAGCAGCGAAGGCCAGGGGACCACTGAAGCTTTCTTT.

The chain uses TRBV6-5 and TRBJ2-5; 9 bases line up with TRBD1. The last part of the DNA fits TRBJ2-7 better; the J call may be wrong. Germline values: CDR1 MNHEY, CDR2 SVGAGI. The CDR3 covers 14 residues. CDR3 bases: TGTGCCAGCAGTTACGGGGGACAGGGATACGAGCAGTACTTC. This gives the protein CASSYGGQGYEQYF.

The chain links TRBV7-9 to TRBJ2-3, with D possibly TRBD1 on 5 matching bases. The CDR3 is made up of 15 amino acids. Germline loops: CDR1 SEHNR, CDR2 FQNEAQ (reference sequence). V was pared by 6 bases and J by 3 bases, with 16 bases between. CDR3 sequence reads: CASRLPGSSTDTQYF. The CDR3 DNA reads as TGTGCCAGCAGATTGCCAGGGTCCAGTACAGATACGCAGTATTTT.

The chain uses TRBV29-1 and TRBJ2-3; TRBD2 matches 13 bases. Germline-derived CDR1 and CDR2 are SQVTM and ANQGSEA. J gave up 4 bases and V 1 base, and 5 bases lay outside the gene matches. There are 16 residues in the CDR3. The CDR3 region has the DNA TGCAGCGTTGAAGGTGGACTAGCGGGAGTTGCAGATACGCAGTATTTT. This gives the protein CSVEGGLAGVADTQYF.

The chain recombines TRBV29-1 with TRBJ2-5; D is undetermined. The CDR3 totals 12 residues. Germline V gene lookup returns CDR1 SQVTM and CDR2 ANQGSEA. V lost 3 bases and J 2 bases, leaving 7 bases between the germline ends. The CDR3 DNA reads as TGCAGCGTTGAGGGCAGTCAAGAGACCCAGTACTTC. This gives the protein CSVEGSQETQYF.

The V gene is TRBV5-4, the J gene TRBJ1-1; no clear D. Per germline, CDR1 SGHNT and CDR2 YYREEE (reference sequence). CDR3 length equals 14 residues. Trimming stripped 1 base from V and 4 bases from J, with 11 bases between. The CDR3 coding sequence is TGTGCCAGCAGCTTGTCCGGATGGAGCACTGAAGCTTTCTTT. It specifies CASSLSGWSTEAFF. Supplemented by reference TRBV5-4 and TRBJ1-1, the full variable domain reads ETGVTQSPTHLIKTRGQQVTLRCSSQSGHNTVSWYQQALGQGPQFIFQYYREEENGRGNFPPRFSGLQFPNYSSELNVNALELDDSALYLCASSLSGWSTEAFFGQGTRLTVV.

V and J are TRBV19 and TRBJ1-5, with 10 bases that match TRBD1. The CDR3 has 17 amino acids. V shed 5 bases, J shed 5 bases, and the junction held 12 bases outside the gene matches. The germline gives CDR1 LNHDA, CDR2 SQIVND (reference sequence). CDR3 region: CASSPEPGQGYYQPQHF. In DNA, the CDR3 is TGTGCCAGTAGTCCCGAACCGGGACAGGGGTACTATCAGCCCCAGCATTTT. Using reference TRBV19 and TRBJ1-5 for the parts outside the CDR3, the full variable domain is DGGITQSPKYLFRKEGQNVTLSCEQNLNHDAMYWYRQDPGQGLRLIYYSQIVNDFQKGDIAEGYSVSREKKESFPLTVTSAQKNPTAFYLCASSPEPGQGYYQPQHFGDGTRLSIL.

The chain employs TRBV7-6 and TRBJ2-3, with TRBD2 identical over 9 bases. The CDR3 contains 17 residues. The V gene end was trimmed by 5 bases and the J gene end by 2 bases; junction bases not matched to a gene: 11. CDR1 is SGHVS and CDR2 is FNYEAQ in the germline V gene. The CDR3 spells CASSPQASGRYTDTQYF. CDR3 in DNA: TGTGCCAGCAGCCCCCAAGCGAGCGGGAGGTACACAGATACGCAGTATTTT.

V and J are TRBV28 and TRBJ2-2, with TRBD2 as a possible D gene (5 bases). The CDR3 runs to 17 residues. Germline CDR1 is MDHEN and CDR2 is SYDVKM. Trimming shortened V by 2 bases and J by 0 bases, and 13 bases separated the two germline ends. The CDR3 nucleotides read TGTGCCAGCAGTTTAGAACCCGGAGGCCCGAACACCGGGGAGCTGTTTTTT. Its protein is CASSLEPGGPNTGELFF.

V is TRBV11-2 and J is TRBJ2-7, with D unclear. The ends were cut back, 1 base at V and 3 bases at J, with 7 bases in the middle. This CDR3 is built from 13 residues. Per the germline V gene, CDR1 is SGHAT and CDR2 is FQNNGV. CDR3 in amino acids: CASSLGHFYEQYV. The CDR3 bases are TGTGCCAGCAGCTTAGGACATTTCTACGAGCAGTACGTC.

The chain uses TRBV19 and TRBJ2-1; possible D gene TRBD2, 6 bases. Per germline, CDR1 LNHDA and CDR2 SQIVND (reference sequence). V shed 7 bases and J shed 2 bases, with 15 bases lying between them. The CDR3 is made up of 15 amino acids. CDR3 in DNA: TGTGCCAGTAATGGCGCGGGAAGAACCTACAATGAGCAGTTCTTC. It yields the protein CASNGAGRTYNEQFF.

This chain joins TRBV5-4 and TRBJ1-5, with TRBD1 matching 8 bases. This CDR3 has 19 amino acids. J was trimmed by 0 bases and V by 4 bases; bases with no gene match: 15. Per the germline V gene, CDR1 is SGHNT and CDR2 is YYREEE (reference sequence). CDR3 region: CASSVRDRNPFNSNQPQHF. CDR3 DNA sequence: TGTGCCAGCAGCGTCCGGGACAGGAATCCCTTCAATAGCAATCAGCCCCAGCATTTT.

The chain is built from TRBV15 and TRBJ1-5; D ambiguous. CDR1 LNHNV and CDR2 YYDKDF come from the germline V gene (reference sequence). The CDR3 is made up of 16 amino acids. The germline V and J ends were trimmed by 0 bases and 3 bases, with 12 bases remaining between them. The CDR3 nucleotides read TGTGCCACCAGCAGAGATAATCCGGGATACAATCAGCCCCAGCATTTT. Protein: CATSRDNPGYNQPQHF.

Written as DNA, the CDR3 is TGTGCCAGCTCCCTAGCGTTAGGAGGTTACGAGCAGTACGTC. It specifies CASSLALGGYEQYV. The V and J genes are TRBV6-1 and TRBJ2-7, with a weak D call TRBD2 (6 bases). This CDR3 has 14 residues. Per the germline V gene, CDR1 is MNHNS and CDR2 is SASEGT. V was shortened by 8 bases and J by 4 bases, with 18 bases between the two germline ends.

This chain connects TRBV5-4 to TRBJ2-7; 14 bases are shared with TRBD2. This CDR3 is 16 amino acids long. Losses at the gene ends were 4 bases for V and 6 bases for J; bases not matched to a gene: 9. Germline V lookup: CDR1 SGHNT, CDR2 YYREEE (reference sequence). CDR3 loop: CASSLPGLAGESEQYF. CDR3 sequence (DNA): TGTGCCAGCAGCCTGCCGGGACTAGCGGGAGAAAGCGAGCAGTACTTC.